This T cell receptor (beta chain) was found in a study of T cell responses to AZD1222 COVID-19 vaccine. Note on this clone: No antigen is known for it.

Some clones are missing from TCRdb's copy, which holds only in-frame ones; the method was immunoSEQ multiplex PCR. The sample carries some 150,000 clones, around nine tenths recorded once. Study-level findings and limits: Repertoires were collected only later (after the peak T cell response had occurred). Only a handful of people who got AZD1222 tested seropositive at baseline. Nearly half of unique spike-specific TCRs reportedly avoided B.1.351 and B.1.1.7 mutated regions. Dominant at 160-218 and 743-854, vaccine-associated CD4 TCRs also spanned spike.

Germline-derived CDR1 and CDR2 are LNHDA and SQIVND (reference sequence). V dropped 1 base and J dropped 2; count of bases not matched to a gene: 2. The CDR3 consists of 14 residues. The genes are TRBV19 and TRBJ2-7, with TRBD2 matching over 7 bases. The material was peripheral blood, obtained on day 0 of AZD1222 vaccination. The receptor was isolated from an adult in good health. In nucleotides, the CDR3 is TGTGCCAGTAGTATAGCTGGGAGGGCCTACGAGCAGTACTTC. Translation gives CASSIAGRAYEQYF.